Presented here are 25 T cell receptor beta chains from one specimen sequenced in a study of spatial heterogeneity in lung cancer. From the 5' RACE reads, TCRdb called clonotypes with MiXCR, one entry per CDR3 protein. The sample lists 7,500 to 9,500 distinct CDR3 sequences; approximately 8% were seen once. Time point here: sample taken at primary tumor resection. Unsorted whole RNA samples from tumor, nontumor lung or frozen PBMC were sequenced. This sample comprised PBMCs, obtained at surgery. The origin of the receptors is a female donor with early-stage non-small cell lung cancer.

The chain uses TRBV7-2 and TRBJ2-3, with TRBD1 matching 8 bases. Trimming removed 1 base from V and 6 bases from J; junction bases left unmatched: 6. This CDR3 region has 15 residues. CDR1 and CDR2 (germline): SGHTA, FQGNSA. Written as DNA, the CDR3 is TGTGCCAGCAGCTTAGACAGGGGGAAAGGGGATACGCAGTATTTT. Protein: CASSLDRGKGDTQYF.

At least ten counts were recorded for this clonotype. The V and J genes are TRBV14 and TRBJ2-3; 7 nucleotides line up with TRBD2. Germline loops: CDR1 SGHDN, CDR2 FVKESK. The trim removed 0 bases at V and 9 bases at J, leaving 3 bases unmatched. The CDR3 is 13 amino acids. CDR3 nucleotide sequence: TGTGCCAGCAGCCAAGATTTCGGGGGGACGCAGTATTTT. Its translation: CASSQDFGGTQYF.

The rearrangement uses TRBV19 and TRBJ2-1; 14 bases agree with TRBD2. Germline V CDR1 and CDR2: LNHDA, SQIVND (reference sequence). CDR3 length: 20 amino acids. Losses at the gene ends were 4 bases for V and 0 bases for J; bases not matched to a gene: 11. CDR3 coding DNA: TGTGCCAGTAGTAGGGGACTAGCGGGAGTAGTAAGGAGCTCCTACAATGAGCAGTTCTTC. Translated, it gives CASSRGLAGVVRSSYNEQFF.

The rearrangement links TRBV29-1 to TRBJ2-1, with TRBD2 matching over 10 bases. The CDR3 length is 15 residues. Germline V gene sequence: CDR1 SQVTM, CDR2 ANQGSEA. The junction had 7 bases not matched to a gene; V was cut back by 4 bases and J by 4 bases. This CDR3 reads CSVGEGTSDYNEQFF. Here the CDR3 DNA reads TGCAGCGTTGGGGAGGGGACTAGCGATTACAATGAGCAGTTCTTC.

This clonotype was observed many times. V and J are TRBV20-1 and TRBJ2-1; 9 nucleotides align to TRBD2. The CDR3 has 16 residues. Germline V gives CDR1 DFQATT, CDR2 SNEGSKA (reference sequence). J was trimmed by 4 bases and V by 2 bases; bases with no gene match: 9. CDR3 sequence: CSARRVSGGQYNEQFF. As DNA, the CDR3 is TGCAGTGCTAGACGTGTTAGCGGGGGCCAATACAATGAGCAGTTCTTC.

In its sample, this clonotype was seen many times. The V call is TRBV9, the J call TRBJ2-1, with TRBD2 matching 9 bases. The CDR3 extends over 16 amino acids. V shed 0 bases and J 8 bases; nucleotides not matched to a gene: 9. The germline V gene has CDR1 SGDLS and CDR2 YYNGEE. The CDR3, as DNA: TGTGCCAGCAGCGTAGTGGGACTAGCAGGAGTGGATGAGCAGTTCTTC. Amino acid sequence: CASSVVGLAGVDEQFF.

This clonotype was recorded at least ten times. The rearrangement links TRBV3-1 to TRBJ2-1; no clear D gene. CDR1 and CDR2 (germline): LGHDT, YNNKEL (reference sequence). V shed 2 bases and J shed 2 bases, with 10 bases lying between them. The CDR3 sequence is 15 residues long. The CDR3 region has the DNA TGTGCCAGCAGCCAAAGCCGGCGCCCCTACAATGAGCAGTTCTTC. It is translated as CASSQSRRPYNEQFF.

The V gene is TRBV6-5, the J gene TRBJ1-6; D call uncertain. Germline V gives CDR1 MNHEY, CDR2 SVGAGI. This CDR3 comprises 12 residues. Trimming took 6 bases from V and 7 from J, leaving 7 bases between them. CDR3 protein: CASRAWNSPLHF. The CDR3, as DNA: TGTGCCAGCAGGGCATGGAATTCACCCCTCCACTTT.

This sequence joins TRBV11-1 and TRBJ2-2; D uncertain. Germline CDR1 SGHAT, CDR2 FQDESV (reference sequence). V lost 2 bases and J lost 5, with 18 bases in between. The CDR3 has 17 residues. CDR3 loop: CASSLRVSGWGTGELFF. The CDR3 nucleotides are TGTGCCAGCAGCTTAAGGGTCTCAGGCTGGGGAACCGGGGAGCTGTTTTTT.

The chain links TRBV29-1 to TRBJ2-3; 7 nucleotides match TRBD1. The CDR3 length is 15 residues. Trimming removed 4 bases from V and 0 bases from J; junction bases left unmatched: 7. The germline V gene has CDR1 SQVTM and CDR2 ANQGSEA. Written as DNA, the CDR3 is TGCAGCGTTGCCCGGGACAGCTCTAGCACAGATACGCAGTATTTT. Its translation is CSVARDSSSTDTQYF.

This clonotype is deemed medium-sized. The chain has TRBV5-1 and TRBJ1-6; D may be TRBD1 (5 bases). The CDR3 consists of 17 residues. V lost 0 bases and J 5 bases, leaving 15 bases between the germline ends. The V gene's germline CDR1 is SGHRS and CDR2 YFSETQ. The CDR3 here is CASSLEATGTNNSPLHF. In DNA form, the CDR3 reads TGCGCCAGCAGCTTGGAAGCAACCGGGACTAATAATTCACCCCTCCACTTT.

The chain employs TRBV5-8 and TRBJ2-2, with 9 positions matching TRBD2. V was clipped by 3 bases and J by 6 bases; unmatched bases: 12. Germline CDR1 and CDR2: SGHTS and YDEGEE. This CDR3 is built from 17 residues. The CDR3 loop is CASSSRLGTSRPGELFF. CDR3 DNA sequence: TGTGCCAGCAGCTCCCGGCTGGGGACTAGCCGCCCCGGGGAGCTGTTTTTT. Variable domain in full (rest from reference TRBV5-8 and TRBJ2-2): EAGVTQSPTHLIKTRGQQATLRCSPISGHTSVYWYQQALGLGLQFLLWYDEGEERNRGNFPPRFSGRQFPNYSSELNVNALELEDSALYLCASSSRLGTSRPGELFFGEGSRLTVL.

This clonotype occurred many times. The genes are TRBV27 and TRBJ2-7, with TRBD2 matching over 13 bases. Per the germline V gene, CDR1 is MNHEY and CDR2 is SMNVEV (reference sequence). The CDR3 sequence is 14 residues long. Trimming cost V 5 bases and J 6 bases; bases outside gene matches: 4. CDR3 coding DNA: TGTGCCAGCAGTCCGACTAGCGGGAGGCCCGAGCAGTACTTC. Protein product: CASSPTSGRPEQYF.

This clonotype is medium-sized (0.01 to 0.1%) in the sample. The gene calls are TRBV23-1 and TRBJ2-3, with 8 bases that match TRBD2. TRBV23-1 falls under the ORF class, with uncertain function. The CDR3 spans 16 residues. V dropped 2 bases and J dropped 1; count of bases not matched to a gene: 5. The CDR3 DNA reads TGCGCCAGCAGTCAACTTACGCGGGGGGGCACAGATACGCAGTATTTT. Residues: CASSQLTRGGTDTQYF.

By proportion, this clonotype is medium-sized. The genes are TRBV20-1 and TRBJ1-6; 10 bases match TRBD1. Per germline, CDR1 DFQATT and CDR2 SNEGSKA (reference sequence). The CDR3 totals 15 residues. The ends lost 5 bases at V and 7 bases at J; junction bases unmatched: 8. The CDR3 sequence: CSAYNGQGVNSPLHF. The CDR3 region has the DNA TGCAGTGCTTATAACGGACAGGGGGTAAATTCACCCCTCCACTTT.

This clonotype was observed at least ten times. V is TRBV5-1 and J is TRBJ2-1; a weak D match, TRBD1 (5 bases). Trimming pared 4 bases from V and 0 bases from J, leaving 8 bases between. From germline, CDR1 is SGHRS and CDR2 YFSETQ. The CDR3 length is 14 residues. This CDR3 is CASSMTVSYNEQFF. The DNA of the CDR3 is TGCGCCAGCAGCATGACAGTCTCCTACAATGAGCAGTTCTTC.

By sample fraction, this clonotype is medium-sized (0.01 to 0.1%). The rearrangement uses TRBV5-4 and TRBJ2-6, with D possibly matching TRBD1 (5 bases). CDR3 length: 16 amino acids. CDR1 SGHNT and CDR2 YYREEE come from the germline V gene (reference sequence). V shed 4 bases and J shed 2 bases, with 13 bases lying between them. For the CDR3, the DNA is TGTGCCAGCAGCCCTGACCCCAGGGCTGGGGCCAACGTCCTGACTTTC. This codes for CASSPDPRAGANVLTF.

This clonotype is categorized as medium-sized. V usage is TRBV11-2 and J usage is TRBJ2-1; TRBD2 agrees at 14 bases. The CDR3 totals 15 residues. J gave up 7 bases and V 5 bases, and 4 bases lay outside the gene matches. Germline CDR1 SGHAT, CDR2 FQNNGV. This CDR3 reads CASSPGTSGRNEQFF. The DNA for the CDR3 is TGTGCCAGCAGCCCAGGGACTAGCGGGAGAAATGAGCAGTTCTTC.

This clonotype occurred many times. CDR3 protein: CSAATSRSGTNSEQYF. The CDR3 DNA reads TGCAGTGCTGCAACCTCGAGGAGCGGGACTAATTCCGAGCAGTACTTC. The chain carries TRBV20-1 and TRBJ2-7; 7 bases map to TRBD2. The germline V gene has CDR1 DFQATT and CDR2 SNEGSKA (reference sequence). The CDR3 spans 16 residues. V shed 5 bases and J 6 bases; nucleotides not matched to a gene: 19.

This clonotype was recorded many times. The chain has TRBV29-1 and TRBJ2-7; D not resolved. CDR1 and CDR2 (germline): SQVTM, ANQGSEA. This CDR3 has 16 amino acids. Trimming took off 0 bases at V and 3 bases at J, with 18 bases between the two ends. The CDR3 region has the DNA TGCAGCGTTGAAGAATTGGGCCGCGGAGACCACTACGAGCAGTACTTC. This gives the protein CSVEELGRGDHYEQYF.

The table lists this clonotype with a few counts. The chain uses TRBV18 and TRBJ2-5; D is possibly TRBD2 (6 bases). V was cut by 6 bases and J by 2 bases, with 10 bases left in between. The CDR3 runs to 13 residues. Germline V CDR1 and CDR2: KGHSH, LQKENI. CDR3 coding DNA: TGTGCCAGCTCCGGGACTGAGCAAGAGACCCAGTACTTC. This translates into CASSGTEQETQYF.

This clonotype was seen at least ten times. The chain joins TRBV7-9 to TRBJ2-5, with 10 bases aligning to TRBD2. With 4 bases clipped from V and 5 bases from J, the junction kept 10 bases outside the gene matches. Germline CDR1 is SEHNR and CDR2 is FQNEAQ (reference sequence). This CDR3 is built from 16 residues. The CDR3 spells CASSYRPSGSLETQYF. The DNA for the CDR3 is TGTGCCAGCAGCTACCGGCCTAGCGGGAGTCTTGAGACCCAGTACTTC.

In its sample, this clonotype was seen many times. This rearrangement joins TRBV18 to TRBJ2-5; TRBD2 matches at 11 bases. The CDR3 sequence is 16 residues long. CDR1 and CDR2 from the germline V gene are KGHSH and LQKENI. Trimming cost V 3 bases and J 1 base; bases outside gene matches: 4. The DNA of the CDR3 is TGTGCCAGCTCACCTCTAGCGGGGGGCCTCCAAGAGACCCAGTACTTC. Protein sequence: CASSPLAGGLQETQYF.

Ten or more counts support this clonotype. The chain joins TRBV11-2 to TRBJ2-5; D is uncertain. The CDR3 has 14 residues. Germline CDR1 reads SGHAT; CDR2 reads FQNNGV. V lost 1 base and J lost 1, with 7 bases in between. As DNA, the CDR3 is TGTGCCAGCAGCTTAGGATTACGCCAAGAGACCCAGTACTTC. Protein sequence: CASSLGLRQETQYF.

There are many counts of this clonotype. V usage is TRBV2 and J usage is TRBJ2-2, with 10 nucleotides matching TRBD2. CDR1 and CDR2 from the germline V gene are SNHLY and FYNNEI. This CDR3 comprises 14 residues. V lost 7 bases and J lost 4; bases outside the gene matches: 3. Written as DNA, the CDR3 is TGTGCCAGCAATTTAGCGGGGGGCACCGGGGAGCTGTTTTTT. Translating gives CASNLAGGTGELFF.